This T cell receptor (beta chain) was sequenced for a study of T cell changes during pregnancy in multiple sclerosis. The data were produced by immunoSEQ multiplex PCR, yet TCRdb's version contains in-frame clones alone and is incomplete. The sample yields tens of thousands of clones, over 85% seen once. Trimming removed 8 bases from V and 0 bases from J, with 11 bases in between. This CDR3 comprises 14 residues. Germline CDR1 is SGHAT and CDR2 is FQNNGV. The TCR originated in a female donor with multiple sclerosis, enrolled in a pregnancy study. The genes are TRBV11-2 and TRBJ1-3; D remains unclear. Sequenced material: CD8+ T cells from peripheral blood mononuclear cells, taken in the third trimester of pregnancy. The DNA of the CDR3 is TGTGCCAGCGAGGCAGCCGACTCTGGAAACACCATATATTTT. Translated, it gives CASEAADSGNTIYF.